The 23 T cell receptor beta chains below come from one sample, sequenced in a study of response to subunit inactivated influenza vaccine. TCRdb itself ran the RT-PCR reads through MiXCR, one entry per CDR3 protein. The sample lists under 950,000 distinct CDR3 sequences, around 20% occurring once. The sequencing used PBMCs from blood, collected 4 to 6 days after vaccination. The source is a man aged 50-60 years who received an inactivated influenza vaccine.

This clonotype was seen only a few times. The chain employs TRBV20-1 and TRBJ2-7; D assignment may be TRBD1 or TRBD2 (5 bases each). The germline V gene encodes CDR1 DFQATT and CDR2 SNEGSKA (reference sequence). The CDR3 contains 12 residues. V shed 6 bases and J shed 7 bases, with 16 bases lying between them. The CDR3 sequence is CSAGEISGEQYF. The DNA of the CDR3 is TGCAGTGCAGGGGAAATATCGGGGGAGCAGTACTTC.

This clonotype has at least ten counts. The chain joins TRBV12-3 or TRBV12-4 to TRBJ2-7; 9 nucleotides agree with TRBD1. After removal of 1 base from V and 5 bases from J, the junction contained 3 bases not matched to a gene. The CDR3 is made up of 14 amino acids. CDR3 protein: CASSLVQGANEQYF. For the CDR3, the DNA is TGTGCCAGCAGTTTAGTACAGGGGGCCAACGAGCAGTACTTC.

This clonotype was seen a handful of times. The rearrangement uses TRBV6-1 and TRBJ2-7, with TRBD1 matching 7 bases. Trimming cost V 5 bases and J 2 bases; bases outside gene matches: 9. The germline gives CDR1 MNHNS, CDR2 SASEGT. The CDR3 length is 15 residues. This chain's CDR3 is CASSQYRDSTYEQYF. CDR3 in DNA: TGTGCCAGCAGTCAGTACAGGGACAGCACCTACGAGCAGTACTTC.

V and J are TRBV7-8 and TRBJ2-1; 10 bases are shared with TRBD2. V lost 5 bases, J lost 0 bases, and 13 bases stayed unmatched. This CDR3 contains 19 residues. Germline-derived CDR1 and CDR2 are SGHVS and FQNEAQ. DNA for the CDR3: TGTGCCAGCAGCGAAACTAGCGGGGCGTACGATAGCTCCTACAATGAGCAGTTCTTC. It encodes CASSETSGAYDSSYNEQFF.

V gene TRBV20-1 combines with J gene TRBJ2-5; the match to TRBD2 covers 7 bases. Unmatched junction bases numbered 11, after V lost 2 bases and J lost 5 bases. Germline CDR1 and CDR2: DFQATT and SNEGSKA (reference sequence). The CDR3 has 15 residues. The CDR3 region is CSARPSTSVRETQYF. The DNA for the CDR3 is TGCAGTGCTAGACCCTCTACTAGCGTTAGGGAGACCCAGTACTTC.

The chain employs TRBV4-1 and TRBJ2-3; 9 bases are shared with TRBD2. The CDR3 runs to 17 residues. Trimming cost V 4 bases and J 4 bases; bases outside gene matches: 12. Germline lookup yields CDR1 MGHRA and CDR2 YSYEKL. The CDR3 sequence: CASSRAGSSGGADTQYF. Here the CDR3 DNA reads TGCGCCAGCAGCCGTGCGGGTAGTAGCGGGGGTGCAGATACGCAGTATTTT.

CDR3 region: CASSRHGQGGEADTQYF. The DNA of the CDR3 is TGCGCCAGCAGCCGGCATGGACAGGGAGGGGAGGCAGATACGCAGTATTTT. This sequence joins TRBV4-3 and TRBJ2-3; tentatively, D is TRBD1 (8 bases). The germline V gene has CDR1 LGHNA and CDR2 YSLEER. The length of the CDR3 is 17 residues. Trimming pared 4 bases from V and 4 bases from J, leaving 21 bases between.

The gene calls are TRBV27 and TRBJ1-4; TRBD1 matches 9 bases. The V and J ends lost 4 bases and 7 bases, in that order; junction bases with no gene match: 7. This CDR3 comprises 15 residues. Germline values: CDR1 MNHEY, CDR2 SMNVEV (reference sequence). The DNA for the CDR3 is TGTGCCAGCAGTTCCCGGGACAGGGCTGGTGAAAAACTGTTTTTT. Protein product: CASSSRDRAGEKLFF.

This clonotype was recorded a few times. The chain joins TRBV5-1 to TRBJ2-1, with D unresolved. Per germline, CDR1 SGHRS and CDR2 YFSETQ. Trimming took off 5 bases at V and 2 bases at J, with 8 bases between the two ends. The CDR3 contains 13 residues. The CDR3: CASSWETYNEQFF. DNA of the CDR3: TGCGCCAGCAGTTGGGAAACCTACAATGAGCAGTTCTTC.

The rearrangement uses TRBV4-3 and TRBJ2-4; TRBD2 agrees at 11 bases. V was pared by 3 bases and J by 7 bases, with 11 bases of the junction left unmatched. The CDR3 sequence is 17 residues long. Germline values: CDR1 LGHNA, CDR2 YSLEER. CDR3 in amino acids: CASSQAGTSGTPNIQYF. As DNA, the CDR3 is TGCGCCAGCAGCCAGGCCGGGACTAGCGGTACCCCTAACATTCAGTACTTC.

Notes on this clonotype: At one end the junction does not follow the germline gene, possibly because of a read error. The rearrangement uses TRBV12-3 or TRBV12-4 and TRBJ1-1; TRBD1 is a possible D gene (6 bases). The CDR3 is 10 amino acids. CDR3 residues: CASSSHRAVF. For the CDR3, the DNA is TGTGCCAGCAGTTCACACAGGGCCGTCTTT.

This rearrangement joins TRBV12-3 or TRBV12-4 to TRBJ1-1; 7 nucleotides line up with TRBD1. The CDR3 is 14 residues long. Trimming removed 6 bases from V and 1 base from J; junction bases left unmatched: 5. The CDR3 nucleotides read TGTGCCAGCAGACCGGGACAGTCGAACACTGAAGCTTTCTTT. It is translated as CASRPGQSNTEAFF.

The chain employs TRBV6-5 and TRBJ2-7; no clear D gene. The V gene lost 0 bases and the J gene lost 0 bases, with 18 bases spanning the gap. The CDR3 runs 18 residues. CDR1 and CDR2 from the germline V gene are MNHEY and SVGAGI. The CDR3 region has the DNA TGTGCCAGCAGTTACTCCAATCACTTTTCACCTAGCTCCTACGAGCAGTACTTC. It specifies CASSYSNHFSPSSYEQYF.

This clonotype was detected a few times. V usage is TRBV29-1 and J usage is TRBJ2-5; the match to TRBD1 covers 7 bases. The germline CDR1 and CDR2 sequences are SQVTM and ANQGSEA. The CDR3 contains 12 residues. V lost 2 bases, J lost 4 bases, and 1 base stayed unmatched. Here the CDR3 reads CSVERGRETQYF. The CDR3 region has the DNA TGCAGCGTTGAAAGGGGGCGAGAGACCCAGTACTTC.

The chain employs TRBV7-3 and TRBJ2-1, with D perhaps TRBD1 or TRBD2 (5 bases each). Germline V gives CDR1 SGHTA, CDR2 FQGTGA. Deletions cut 5 bases from V and 3 bases from J, with 11 bases between. The CDR3 consists of 14 residues. The CDR3 DNA sequence: TGTGCCAGCAGCCCTAGGGACCACTACAATGAGCAGTTCTTC. Its translation: CASSPRDHYNEQFF. Drawing the rest from reference TRBV7-3 and TRBJ2-1, the complete variable domain is GAGVSQTPSNKVTEKGKYVELRCDPISGHTALYWYRQSLGQGPEFLIYFQGTGAADDSGLPNDRFFAVRPEGSVSTLKIQRTERGDSAVYLCASSPRDHYNEQFFGPGTRLTVL.

This clonotype appeared a few times. This CDR3 reads CASDPRPGAGQPQHF. CDR3 sequence (DNA): TGTGCCAGCGACCCCAGACCAGGGGCAGGCCAGCCCCAGCATTTT. J is TRBJ1-5 and V is TRBV5-5; the D gene is possibly TRBD1 (6 bases). The V and J ends lost 7 bases and 7 bases respectively, with 21 bases between them. The germline V gene encodes CDR1 SGHKS and CDR2 YYEKEE (reference sequence). The CDR3 is 15 residues long.

The V gene is TRBV29-1, the J gene TRBJ1-2; no clear D. The V gene's germline CDR1 is SQVTM and CDR2 ANQGSEA. The CDR3 runs 13 residues. The ends were cut back, 1 base at V and 7 bases at J, with 13 bases in the middle. CDR3 in DNA: TGCAGCGTTGAAGCGCAAGGGTCGTCTGGCTACACCTTC. This encodes CSVEAQGSSGYTF. Together with reference TRBV29-1 and TRBJ1-2, the CDR3 gives the full variable domain: SAVISQKPSRDICQRGTSLTIQCQVDSQVTMMFWYRQQPGQSLTLIATANQGSEATYESGFVIDKFPISRPNLTFSTLTVSNMSPEDSSIYLCSVEAQGSSGYTFGSGTRLTVV.

This clonotype has just a few counts. The chain joins TRBV7-2 to TRBJ2-3; TRBD2 matches at 10 bases. J gave up 6 bases and V 5 bases, and 5 bases lay outside the gene matches. The length of the CDR3 is 14 residues. The germline gives CDR1 SGHTA, CDR2 FQGNSA. The CDR3 DNA reads as TGTGCCAGCAGCCTTGGGACTAGCGAGGATACGCAGTATTTT. Translated: CASSLGTSEDTQYF.

Here the CDR3 DNA reads TGTGCCAGCAGCTCGCGCCAAGAGACCCAGTACTTC. Residues: CASSSRQETQYF. The V call is TRBV7-2, the J call TRBJ2-5; no clear D. The ends were cut back, 4 bases at V and 1 base at J, with 4 bases in the middle. The CDR3 contains 12 residues. Germline loops: CDR1 SGHTA, CDR2 FQGNSA.

This chain links TRBV6-1 with TRBJ1-1; the D gene is possibly TRBD1 (5 bases). This CDR3 region has 15 residues. Germline V gene data show CDR1 as MNHNS and CDR2 as SASEGT. V lost 5 bases to trimming and J lost 4 bases, with 17 bases between them. This chain's CDR3 is CASSITGTGSTEAFF. CDR3 nucleotides: TGTGCCAGCAGTATTACCGGGACGGGGAGCACTGAAGCTTTCTTT.

This clonotype was seen only a few times. J is TRBJ2-4 and V is TRBV6-4; D possibly corresponds to TRBD2 (6 bases). CDR3 length: 14 amino acids. With 10 bases removed from V and 0 bases from J, the gap between germline ends came to 13 bases. Germline V lookup: CDR1 MRHNA, CDR2 SNTAGT. The CDR3 nucleotides read TGTGCCACCCGTATCGGGAGAGCCAAAAACATTCAGTACTTC. Its protein is CATRIGRAKNIQYF.

This clonotype appeared a single time. V gene TRBV5-1 combines with J gene TRBJ2-7; a possible D gene is TRBD1 (6 bases). Germline CDR1 SGHRS, CDR2 YFSETQ. This CDR3 contains 14 residues. Trimming stripped 5 bases from V and 6 bases from J, with 18 bases between. The CDR3 loop reads CASRSAGTTSEQYF. CDR3 in DNA: TGCGCCAGCAGGTCTGCCGGGACAACCAGCGAGCAGTACTTC.

The genes are TRBV10-3 and TRBJ2-1; D not resolved. Trimming removed 5 bases at V and 0 bases at J, with 5 bases between. CDR1 is ENHRY and CDR2 is SYGVKD in the germline V gene. The CDR3 is 13 amino acids. The CDR3, as DNA: TGTGCCATCAGTCCCAGCTCCTACAATGAGCAGTTCTTC. Its translation: CAISPSSYNEQFF.